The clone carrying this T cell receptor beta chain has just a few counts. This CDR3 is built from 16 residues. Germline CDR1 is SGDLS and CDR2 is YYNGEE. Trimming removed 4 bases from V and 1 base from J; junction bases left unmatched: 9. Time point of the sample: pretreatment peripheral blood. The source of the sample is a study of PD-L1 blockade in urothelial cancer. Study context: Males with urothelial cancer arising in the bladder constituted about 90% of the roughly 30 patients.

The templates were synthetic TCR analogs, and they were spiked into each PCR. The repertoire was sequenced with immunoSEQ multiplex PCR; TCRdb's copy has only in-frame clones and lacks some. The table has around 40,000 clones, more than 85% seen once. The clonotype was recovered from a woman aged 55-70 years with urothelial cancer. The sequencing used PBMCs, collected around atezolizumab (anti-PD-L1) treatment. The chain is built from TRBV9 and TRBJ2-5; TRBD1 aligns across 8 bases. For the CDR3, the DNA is TGTGCCAGCAGCTCACCCTGGGGGACAGGCCAAGAGACCCAGTACTTC. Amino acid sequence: CASSSPWGTGQETQYF.